This TCR beta chain was found in a study of CD8 T cells in ankylosing spondylitis (dated by TCRdb to about 2017). About the investigation overall: T cell receptor beta repertoires were profiled in healthy donors and ankylosing spondylitis patients so that disease-linked TCR variants could be found. In total, the full study cohort was made up of 85 to 140 healthy donors and 20 to 25 ankylosing spondylitis patients. Peripheral blood samples were taken, and synovial fluid was additionally collected from ankylosing spondylitis patients.

TCRdb lists the instrument as Illumina HiSeq 2500. TCR beta libraries were prepared by quantitative 5'-RACE with molecular barcodes. The source study handled its data this way. To identify disease-linked TCR variants, a new computational method was used, one built on a probabilistic model of VDJ rearrangement. The public reads were run again by TCRdb, first through fastp at Q25 and then through MiXCR, and only productive beta chains were kept. Duplicate CDR3 protein sequences are folded into a single record with the most common DNA and genes. The V and J calls shown here were made by TCRdb, not taken from the authors' results. The sample contains some 250,000 distinct CDR3 sequences, 8.6% of them found a single time. The ten biggest clones cover under 7.5% of the sample. Ten or more counts support this clonotype. Its antigen remains unidentified. No much larger clonotype is one base removed from it; base qualities were not supplied.

Paper-wide results and their limitations: A CD8+ phenotype was shown by the disease-linked clones, which were found at relatively low frequencies in peripheral blood. Some motif variants had previously been reported in the synovial fluid and blood of reactive arthritis patients, which suggests shared mechanisms of disease initiation. Blood from ankylosing spondylitis patients appeared to be characterized by a TCR beta motif made up of seven or eight highly homologous amino acid variants. According to the report, matched synovial fluid samples from ankylosing spondylitis patients were significantly enriched for the disease-linked clones.

Relative to germline, V is 0 bases shorter and J is 7 bases shorter, with 16 bases between their ends. CDR3 length: 15 amino acids, cysteine to phenylalanine. CDR3 DNA is the only sequence kept; it has 45 bases, read in frame from the first base. The germline V gene specifies SGHDT as CDR1 and YYEEEE as CDR2. Sequenced input: blood, either unsorted or a sorted T cell fraction (not recorded which). The rearrangement joined TRBV5-6 to TRBJ1-2; the D segment could be TRBD1, given 5 matching bases. The TCR was taken from a male donor with ankylosing spondylitis or in good health (not recorded which). CDR3 sequence: CASSLVFGGGTGYTF. The base sequence is TGTGCCAGCAGCTTGGTTTTCGGCGGGGGGACTGGCTACACCTTC.